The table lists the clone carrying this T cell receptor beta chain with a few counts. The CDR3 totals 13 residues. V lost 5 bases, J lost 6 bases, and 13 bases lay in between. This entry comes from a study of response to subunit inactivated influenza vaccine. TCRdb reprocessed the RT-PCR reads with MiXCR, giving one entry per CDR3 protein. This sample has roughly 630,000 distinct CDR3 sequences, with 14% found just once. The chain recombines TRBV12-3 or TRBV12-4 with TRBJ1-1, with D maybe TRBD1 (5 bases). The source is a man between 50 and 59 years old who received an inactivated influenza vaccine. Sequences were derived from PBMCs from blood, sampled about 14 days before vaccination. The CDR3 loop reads CASSPLGVAEAFF. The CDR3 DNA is TGTGCCAGCAGTCCCCTGGGGGTGGCTGAAGCTTTCTTT.